This T cell receptor (beta chain) was obtained from a study of beta chain features in type 1 diabetes listed by TCRdb under 2018. About the investigation overall: Mean age, gender distribution, total cell number and subset yield did not differ between patients and healthy donors. A total of about 100,000,000 sorted cells were examined across all samples, and RNA yield correlated strongly with the number of cells per subset. In the study, recently diagnosed type 1 diabetes patients and matched healthy donors were compared on the TCRB repertoires of their sorted circulating CD4+ T cell subsets. Whereas all 28 donors provided naive and central memory subsets, regulatory and stem cell-like memory subsets were isolated from just 8 patients and about 8 healthy donors. Paper-wide results and their limitations: A moderate but significant shortening of TCRB CDR3 length was observed in type 1 diabetes patients in all four CD4+ subsets. Because cDNA was sequenced instead of genomic DNA, activated cells with high expression could be over-represented, although the groups did not differ in activation or CD3 levels. Because small numbers of individuals were included in the HLA sub-analyses, any influence of HLA type on TCRB rearrangement was left unresolved. Naive, central memory and regulatory TCRB repertoires appeared to be more similar among patients than among healthy donors. Fewer insertions and more nucleotide deletions at VDJ recombination sites were observed in patients with type 1 diabetes, implying thymic rearrangement abnormalities. Shorter templates might have been favored by PCR, but patient and control samples were amplified and corrected together, so both groups would have been affected equally by any skew.

The High Capacity cDNA Reverse Transcription Kit was used to reverse transcribe all of the isolated RNA, meaning that expressed TCRB transcripts were what got sequenced. Deep immunoSEQ sequencing was performed on naive, central memory and regulatory T cell samples, with an average of roughly 3.3 million total reads per sample. Sorted cells were lysed in RLT buffer, and RNA was extracted using DNase-treated RNeasy Micro or Mini kits according to cell number. Each cell subset was processed separately to prevent cross-contamination, with patient and healthy donor samples processed together. TCRB sequences were amplified from cDNA with the immunoSEQ multiplex PCR, producing 87-bp fragments spanning the CDR3 region. The amplicons were sequenced using the Illumina HiSeq platform. From the authors' description of their analysis: Synthetic template baselines were used to correct PCR bias computationally, reads within Hamming distance 2 were collapsed, and singletons that could not be merged were discarded. Reads were aligned to IMGT to assign V, D and J genes, CDR3 length, and insertions or deletions at six rearrangement sites. Within each subset, clonotype counts were normalized to the number of sorted cells before true diversity and Gini coefficients were calculated with the tcR R package. The overlap coefficient, calculated on TCRB nucleotide sequences, was used to measure repertoire sharing. Out-of-frame TCRB sequences from naive cells were analyzed as a proxy for the pre-selection repertoire. The clones in this table, taken by TCRdb from immuneACCESS, are in-frame only. Not every clone is retained; where verified, under half of the shortfall comes from an unresolved V gene, and the cause of the rest is unknown. D and trimming come from the DNA, and the V and J calls and clone size come from that table. Present in this sample are around 300,000 clones, about 15% of which were seen just once. 0.015% to 0.019% of the sample lies in the top ten.

Its CDR3 holds 15 amino acids, cysteine through phenylalanine. The kept DNA is CDR3 alone, 45 bases in frame from the first base. V is shortened by 1 base, J by 7 bases, and the region joining them spans 11 bases. As encoded in the germline V gene, CDR1 is KGHSH while CDR2 is LQKENI. Each donor gave one peripheral blood draw, averaging approximately 110 mL, which was collected into heparinised tubes. A BD FACSAria II and a panel including CD45RO, CCR7, CD25, CD127, CD95 and CD27 were used to sort naive, central memory, regulatory and stem cell-like memory CD4+ T cells. All sorted populations exceeded 98% purity. PBMCs were isolated right away by Lymphoprep density gradient centrifugation and were stained directly, without culture. To minimize batch effects, samples were stained and sorted in pairs, one healthy donor with one patient per experiment. A remark on this clone: This clone's antigen is unknown. One base away there is no much larger clone; base qualities are not given.

The chain is encoded by TRBV18 joined to TRBJ1-6; a tentative D call is TRBD1 (5 bases match). The sequencing sample was made of naive CD4+ T cells from blood. This sample's cell subset or site label indicates: true naive CD4+ T cells. The TCR originated in a man younger than 30 with type 1 diabetes. The DNA sequence reads TGTGCCAGCTCACCACGGGGGGTATTGAATTCACCCCTCCACTTT. It translates as CASSPRGVLNSPLHF.